The clone carrying this TCR beta chain was picked up a small number of times. Its specificity is unknown. The sample comes from a study of identical twins. Broader study findings: Shared out-of-frame alpha sequences (those common to twins) showed excess low generation probability.

The germline V gene encodes CDR1 DFQATT and CDR2 SNEGSKA (reference sequence). This CDR3 contains 12 residues. Trimming pared 5 bases from V and 1 base from J, leaving 6 bases between. TCRdb analysed the 5' RACE reads with MiXCR anew, one entry per CDR3 protein. The sample lists 600,000 to 800,000 distinct CDR3 sequences, around 21% occurring once. A further study also used this sample, focusing on T cells expressing NK-cell markers.

The receptor comes from a young woman in good health. This chain connects TRBV20-1 to TRBJ1-5; D is unclear. Sequencing was performed on PBMCs. CDR3 nucleotide sequence: TGCAGTGCTGTGGGCAGCAATCAGCCCCAGCATTTT. The encoded protein is CSAVGSNQPQHF.